Shown below are 9 T cell receptor beta chains from a single sample sequenced in a study of beta chain features in type 1 diabetes (dated by TCRdb to 2017 to 2018). Library generation was performed with the immunoSEQ multiplex PCR assay. The entire isolated RNA was reverse transcribed using the High Capacity cDNA Reverse Transcription Kit, and thus expressed TCRB transcripts were sequenced. TCRdb retrieved this table from immuneACCESS and kept in-frame rearrangements only. Not all clones are present; in checked studies, unresolved V genes account for under half, and no reason is known for the remainder. The sample yields approximately 150,000 clones; under 11% were counted once. Under 1.5% of the sample is taken by the ten largest. Sequences were obtained from naive CD4+ T cells from blood. The meaning of the sample's cell subset or site label: true naive CD4+ T cells. Receptor source: a man in his late teens or twenties in good health.

The rearrangement joins TRBV5-6 to TRBJ1-2, with a weak D call TRBD1 (6 bases). The germline V gene has CDR1 SGHDT and CDR2 YYEEEE. The V and J ends lost 4 bases and 8 bases respectively, with 18 bases between them. The CDR3 has 14 residues. The CDR3 here is CASSVQGRLGGYTF. The CDR3 nucleotides are TGTGCCAGCAGCGTACAGGGAAGGCTGGGGGGCTACACCTTC.

V gene TRBV27 combines with J gene TRBJ2-5, with TRBD2 identical over 7 bases. J gave up 11 bases and V 0 bases, and 9 bases lay outside the gene matches. This CDR3 is 14 amino acids long. From germline, CDR1 is MNHEY and CDR2 SMNVEV (reference sequence). This CDR3 reads CASSLSAGLQVQYF. As DNA, the CDR3 is TGTGCCAGCAGTTTATCAGCGGGATTACAAGTTCAGTACTTC.

The chain carries TRBV5-6 and TRBJ2-1; D remains ambiguous. Trimming removed 2 bases from V and 0 bases from J, with 9 bases in between. Germline-derived CDR1 and CDR2 are SGHDT and YYEEEE. There are 15 residues in the CDR3. CDR3 amino acids: CASSFGHFSYNEQFF. The CDR3 DNA follows: TGTGCCAGCAGCTTTGGGCATTTCTCCTACAATGAGCAGTTCTTC.

The genes are TRBV9 and TRBJ1-5; D is unclear. The CDR3 totals 18 residues. CDR1 and CDR2 from the germline V gene are SGDLS and YYNGEE. The ends were cut back, 1 base at V and 2 bases at J, with 19 bases in the middle. In DNA form, the CDR3 reads TGTGCCAGCAGCGTATCGCCTCATGGAGAGAGCGGCAATCAGCCCCAGCATTTT. Its protein product is CASSVSPHGESGNQPQHF.

V and J are TRBV19 and TRBJ1-2, with 8 bases fitting TRBD1. Losses at the gene ends were 6 bases for V and 9 bases for J; bases not matched to a gene: 3. Germline lookup yields CDR1 LNHDA and CDR2 SQIVND (reference sequence). The CDR3 totals 11 residues. The CDR3 DNA follows: TGTGCCAGTAGGGACAGGGCGAGCTACACCTTC. It specifies CASRDRASYTF.

The rearrangement uses TRBV18 and TRBJ1-5; D is unclear. The germline V and J ends were trimmed by 3 bases and 6 bases, with 9 bases remaining between them. The CDR3 runs 13 residues. Per germline, CDR1 KGHSH and CDR2 LQKENI. CDR3 sequence reads: CASSPGVFQPQHF. The CDR3 DNA reads TGTGCCAGCTCACCCGGGGTTTTTCAGCCCCAGCATTTT.

The V call is TRBV18, the J call TRBJ2-4, with a weak D call TRBD2 (5 bases). Trimming pared 2 bases from V and 1 base from J, leaving 15 bases between. Germline values: CDR1 KGHSH, CDR2 LQKENI. CDR3 length: 17 residues. The CDR3 coding sequence is TGTGCCAGCTCACCAAATCTAGCCCCCATGGCCAAAAACATTCAGTACTTC. Amino acid sequence: CASSPNLAPMAKNIQYF.

This clone came up a few times. The rearrangement uses TRBV6-1 and TRBJ2-7; a weak D match, TRBD1 (6 bases). This CDR3 spans 12 amino acids. The V gene's germline CDR1 is MNHNS and CDR2 SASEGT. V lost 7 bases to trimming and J lost 5 bases, with 12 bases between them. The CDR3 coding sequence is TGTGCCAGCACCGGGACAACTAACGAGCAGTACTTC. It encodes CASTGTTNEQYF.

The chain couples TRBV7-2 to TRBJ2-7; D is perhaps TRBD2 (6 bases). Trimming took 0 bases from V and 3 from J, leaving 12 bases between them. This CDR3 region has 15 residues. Germline assignment: CDR1 SGHTA and CDR2 FQGNSA. This CDR3 reads CASSLAARGDYEQYF. As DNA, the CDR3 is TGTGCCAGCAGCTTAGCAGCGCGGGGTGACTACGAGCAGTACTTC. Looking up the rest from reference TRBV7-2 and TRBJ2-7 gives the full variable domain: GAGVSQSPSNKVTEKGKDVELRCDPISGHTALYWYRQSLGQGLEFLIYFQGNSAPDKSGLPSDRFSAERTGGSVSTLTIQRTQQEDSAVYLCASSLAARGDYEQYFGPGTRLTVT.